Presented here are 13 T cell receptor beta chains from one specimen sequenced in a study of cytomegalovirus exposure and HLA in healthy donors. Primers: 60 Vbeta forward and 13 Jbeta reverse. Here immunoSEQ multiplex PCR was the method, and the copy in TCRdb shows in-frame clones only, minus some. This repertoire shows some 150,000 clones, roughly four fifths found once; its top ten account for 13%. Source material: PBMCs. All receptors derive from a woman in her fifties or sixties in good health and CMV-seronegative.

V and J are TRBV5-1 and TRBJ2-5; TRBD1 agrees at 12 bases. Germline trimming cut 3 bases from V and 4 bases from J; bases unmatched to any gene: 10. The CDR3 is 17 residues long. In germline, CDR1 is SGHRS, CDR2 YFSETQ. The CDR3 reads CASSSTAGTGGRETQYF. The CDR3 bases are TGCGCCAGCAGCTCCACAGCGGGGACAGGGGGCCGAGAGACCCAGTACTTC.

The CDR3 DNA is TGTGCCAGAAGCTCTGGGTTTGACAGGGCCTATGGCTACACCTTC. Protein sequence: CARSSGFDRAYGYTF. The chain is built from TRBV5-3 and TRBJ1-2; 7 positions match TRBD1. TRBV5-3 is designated an ORF whose function remains uncertain. After removal of 3 bases from V and 4 bases from J, the junction contained 9 bases not matched to a gene. The CDR3 is made up of 15 amino acids.

This CDR3 is CASSRTSGSTYEQYF. The CDR3 nucleotides read TGTGCCAGCAGCCGGACTAGCGGGAGCACCTACGAGCAGTACTTC. This chain connects TRBV5-4 to TRBJ2-7; 13 bases are shared with TRBD2. This CDR3 is built from 15 residues. V trimming: 4 bases; J trimming: 2 bases; junction bases outside the gene matches: 3. CDR1 SGHNT and CDR2 YYREEE come from the germline V gene (reference sequence).

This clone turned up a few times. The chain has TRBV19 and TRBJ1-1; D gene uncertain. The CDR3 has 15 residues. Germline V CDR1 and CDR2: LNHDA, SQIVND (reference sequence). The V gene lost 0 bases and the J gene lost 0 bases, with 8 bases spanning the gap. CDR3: CASSIEASLNTEAFF. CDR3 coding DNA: TGTGCCAGTAGTATAGAGGCCAGTTTGAACACTGAAGCTTTCTTT.

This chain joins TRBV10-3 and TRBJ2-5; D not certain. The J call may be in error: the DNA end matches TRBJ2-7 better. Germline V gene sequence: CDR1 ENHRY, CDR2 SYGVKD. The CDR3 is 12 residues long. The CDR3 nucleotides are TGTGCCATCAGTGAGTCCGTAATCGAGCAGTACTTC. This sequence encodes CAISESVIEQYF.

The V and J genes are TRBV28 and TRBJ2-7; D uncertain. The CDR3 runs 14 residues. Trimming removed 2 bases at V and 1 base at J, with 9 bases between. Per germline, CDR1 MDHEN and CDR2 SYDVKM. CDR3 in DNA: TGTGCCAGCAGTTTAAGACTGAAATCCTACGAGCAGTACTTC. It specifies CASSLRLKSYEQYF. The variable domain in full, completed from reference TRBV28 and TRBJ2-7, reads DVKVTQSSRYLVKRTGEKVFLECVQDMDHENMFWYRQDPGLGLRLIYFSYDVKMKEKGDIPEGYSVSREKKERFSLILESASTNQTSMYLCASSLRLKSYEQYFGPGTRLTVT.

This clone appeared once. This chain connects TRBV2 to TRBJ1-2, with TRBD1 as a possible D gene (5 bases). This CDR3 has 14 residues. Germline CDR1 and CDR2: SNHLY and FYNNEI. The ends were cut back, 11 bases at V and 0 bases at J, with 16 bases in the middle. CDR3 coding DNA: TGTGCCTCGATAGGGGCCAGAGCTAACTATGGCTACACCTTC. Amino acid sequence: CASIGARANYGYTF. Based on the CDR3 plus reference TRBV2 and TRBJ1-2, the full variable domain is EPEVTQTPSHQVTQMGQEVILRCVPISNHLYFYWYRQILGQKVEFLVSFYNNEISEKSEIFDDQFSVERPDGSNFTLKIRSTKLEDSAMYFCASIGARANYGYTFGSGTRLTVV.

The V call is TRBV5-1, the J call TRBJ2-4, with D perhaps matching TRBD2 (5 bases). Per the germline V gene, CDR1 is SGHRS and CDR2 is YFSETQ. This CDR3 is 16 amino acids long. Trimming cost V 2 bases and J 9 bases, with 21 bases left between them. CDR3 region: CASSFHPGNSELIQYF. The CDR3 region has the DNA TGCGCCAGCAGCTTTCACCCCGGGAACAGCGAGCTCATTCAGTACTTC.

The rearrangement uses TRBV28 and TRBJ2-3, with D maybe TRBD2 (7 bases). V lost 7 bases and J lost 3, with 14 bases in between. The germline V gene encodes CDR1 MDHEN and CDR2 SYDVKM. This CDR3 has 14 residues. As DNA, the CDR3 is TGTGCCAGCATGTCGGGGGGCATGACAGATACGCAGTATTTT. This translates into CASMSGGMTDTQYF.

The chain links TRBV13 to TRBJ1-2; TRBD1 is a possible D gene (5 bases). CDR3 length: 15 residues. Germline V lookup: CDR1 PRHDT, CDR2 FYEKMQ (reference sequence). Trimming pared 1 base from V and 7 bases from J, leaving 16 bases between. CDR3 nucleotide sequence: TGTGCCAGCAGCTTAGAAACAGGCGGTCCCTTTGGCTACACCTTC. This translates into CASSLETGGPFGYTF. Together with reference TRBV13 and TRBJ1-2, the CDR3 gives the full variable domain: AAGVIQSPRHLIKEKRETATLKCYPIPRHDTVYWYQQGPGQDPQFLISFYEKMQSDKGSIPDRFSAQQFSDYHSELNMSSLELGDSALYFCASSLETGGPFGYTFGSGTRLTVV.

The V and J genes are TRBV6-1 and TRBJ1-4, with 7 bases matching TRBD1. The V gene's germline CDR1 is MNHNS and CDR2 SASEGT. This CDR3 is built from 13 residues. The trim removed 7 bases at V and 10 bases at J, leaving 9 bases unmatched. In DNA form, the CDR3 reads TGTGCCAGCACCGAAAAAGGGACAGTAAAACTGTTTTTT. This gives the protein CASTEKGTVKLFF.

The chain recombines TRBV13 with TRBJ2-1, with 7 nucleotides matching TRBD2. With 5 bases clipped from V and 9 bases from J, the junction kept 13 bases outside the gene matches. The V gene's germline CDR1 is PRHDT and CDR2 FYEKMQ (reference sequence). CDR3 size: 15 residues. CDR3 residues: CASSASLRRGSEQFF. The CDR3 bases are TGTGCCAGCAGCGCTTCATTACGGCGGGGGAGTGAGCAGTTCTTC.

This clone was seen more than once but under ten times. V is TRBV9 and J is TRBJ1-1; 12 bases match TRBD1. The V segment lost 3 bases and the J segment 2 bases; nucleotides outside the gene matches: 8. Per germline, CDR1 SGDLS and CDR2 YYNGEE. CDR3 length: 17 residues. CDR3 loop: CASSAGTGGVPNTEAFF. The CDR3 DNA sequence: TGTGCCAGCAGCGCCGGGACAGGGGGCGTGCCCAACACTGAAGCTTTCTTT.